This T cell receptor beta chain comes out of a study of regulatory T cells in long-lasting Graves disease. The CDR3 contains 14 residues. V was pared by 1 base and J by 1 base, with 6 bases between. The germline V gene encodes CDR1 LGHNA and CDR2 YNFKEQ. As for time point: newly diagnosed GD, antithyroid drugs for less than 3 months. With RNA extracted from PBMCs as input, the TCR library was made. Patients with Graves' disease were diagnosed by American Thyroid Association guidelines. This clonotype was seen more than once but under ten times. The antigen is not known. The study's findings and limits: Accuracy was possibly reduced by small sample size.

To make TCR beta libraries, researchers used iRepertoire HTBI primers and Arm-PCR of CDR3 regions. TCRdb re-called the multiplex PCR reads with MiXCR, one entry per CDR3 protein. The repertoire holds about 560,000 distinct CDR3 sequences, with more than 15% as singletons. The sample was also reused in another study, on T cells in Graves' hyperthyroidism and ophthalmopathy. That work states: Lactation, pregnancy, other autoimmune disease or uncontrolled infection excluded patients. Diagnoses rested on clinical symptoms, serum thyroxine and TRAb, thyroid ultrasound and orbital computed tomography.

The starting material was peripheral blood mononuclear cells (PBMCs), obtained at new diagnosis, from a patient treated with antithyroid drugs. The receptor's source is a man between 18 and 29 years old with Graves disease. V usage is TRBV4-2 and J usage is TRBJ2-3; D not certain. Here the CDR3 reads CASSQVSGTDTQYF. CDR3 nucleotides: TGTGCCAGCAGCCAAGTAAGTGGCACAGATACGCAGTATTTT.